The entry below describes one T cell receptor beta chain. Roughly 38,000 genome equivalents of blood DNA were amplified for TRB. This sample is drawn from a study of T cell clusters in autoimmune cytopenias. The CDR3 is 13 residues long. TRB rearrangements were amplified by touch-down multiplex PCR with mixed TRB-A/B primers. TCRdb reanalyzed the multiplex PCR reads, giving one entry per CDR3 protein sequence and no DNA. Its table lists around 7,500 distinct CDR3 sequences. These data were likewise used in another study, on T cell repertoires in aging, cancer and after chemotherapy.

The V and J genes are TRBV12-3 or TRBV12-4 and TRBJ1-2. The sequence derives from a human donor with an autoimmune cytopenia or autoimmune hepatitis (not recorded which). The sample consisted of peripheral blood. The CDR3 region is CASSSPHQYGYTF.